The source of this T cell receptor (beta chain) is a study of OX40 agonist ivuxolimab in advanced cancers. Study summary: Of mixed ages from about 20 to 80 and averaging about 60 years, the group was approximately 80% male.

Generated by immunoSEQ multiplex PCR, the TCRdb table keeps only in-frame clones and is missing some. The data show approximately 84,000 clones, about 93% seen once. This specimen consisted of CD4+ or CD8+ T cells sorted from blood, obtained in a trial of the OX40 agonist ivuxolimab. The TCR originated in an adult with an advanced solid tumor such as melanoma, head and neck, liver or kidney cancer.

The CDR3 sequence is CASSPYGTGVIEQYF. The CDR3 nucleotides are TGTGCCAGCTCACCTTACGGGACAGGGGTTATCGAGCAGTACTTC. This sequence joins TRBV18 and TRBJ2-7, with TRBD1 matching over 10 bases. The CDR3 runs to 15 residues. With V trimmed by 3 bases and J by 6 bases, 8 bases remained unmatched. Germline lookup yields CDR1 KGHSH and CDR2 LQKENI.